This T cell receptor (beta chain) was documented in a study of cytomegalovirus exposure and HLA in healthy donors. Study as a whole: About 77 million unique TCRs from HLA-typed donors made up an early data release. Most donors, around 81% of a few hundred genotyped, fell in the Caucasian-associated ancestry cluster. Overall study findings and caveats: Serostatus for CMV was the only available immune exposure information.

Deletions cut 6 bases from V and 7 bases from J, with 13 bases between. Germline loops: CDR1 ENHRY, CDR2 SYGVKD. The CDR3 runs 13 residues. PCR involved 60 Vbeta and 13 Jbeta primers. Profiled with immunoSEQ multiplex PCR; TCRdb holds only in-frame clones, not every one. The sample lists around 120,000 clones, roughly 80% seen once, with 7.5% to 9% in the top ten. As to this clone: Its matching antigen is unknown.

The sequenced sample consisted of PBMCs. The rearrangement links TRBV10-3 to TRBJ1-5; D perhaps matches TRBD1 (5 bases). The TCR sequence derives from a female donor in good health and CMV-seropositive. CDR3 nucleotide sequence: TGTGCCATCAGCCAGGGTATTGAACAGCCCCAGCATTTT. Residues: CAISQGIEQPQHF.